This TCR beta chain was observed in a study of early T cells in non-severe SARS-CoV-2 infection. Study context: Sequencing was performed on bulk RNA from unsorted whole blood, leaving chains unpaired. The study's findings and limits: Reliance on VDJdb matching favored anti-spike CD8 responses; private and CD4 specificities were missed.

J gave up 5 bases and V 4 bases, and 8 bases lay outside the gene matches. CDR1 KGHSH and CDR2 LQKENI come from the germline V gene. This CDR3 has 15 residues. This clonotype came up many times. Its antigen is not known. As part of library construction, unique molecular identifiers were attached to individual cDNA molecules. One entry per CDR3 protein, called by TCRdb with MiXCR from the 5' RACE reads. The sample consists of around 40,000 distinct CDR3 sequences, roughly 5.7% of them appearing once. The sample comprised whole blood. The sequence was collected from an adult who was a healthcare worker with PCR-confirmed SARS-CoV-2 infection or an uninfected control (not recorded which). The chain has TRBV18 and TRBJ1-1, with 9 bases lining up with TRBD1. The CDR3 nucleotides read TGTGCCAGCTCACGAGAACAGGGGGCTAGAACTGAAGCTTTCTTT. It yields the protein CASSREQGARTEAFF.